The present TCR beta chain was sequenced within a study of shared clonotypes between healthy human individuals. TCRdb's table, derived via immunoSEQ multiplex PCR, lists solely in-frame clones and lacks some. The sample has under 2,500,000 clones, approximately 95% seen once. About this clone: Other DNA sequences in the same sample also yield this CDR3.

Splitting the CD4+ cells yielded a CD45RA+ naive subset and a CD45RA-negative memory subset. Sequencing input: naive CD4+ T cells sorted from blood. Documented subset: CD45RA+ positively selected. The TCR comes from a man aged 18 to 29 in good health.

The CDR3, as DNA: TGTGCCAGCAGCGTTGGGGGAAGGGACGAGCAGTACTTC. The encoded protein is CASSVGGRDEQYF. The rearrangement uses TRBV9 and TRBJ2-7; perhaps D is TRBD1 or TRBD2 (5 bases each). Germline CDR1 and CDR2: SGDLS and YYNGEE. The germline V and J ends were trimmed by 2 bases and 5 bases, with 11 bases remaining between them. The length of the CDR3 is 13 residues.